These 27 T cell receptor beta chains came from one sample sequenced in a study of blood T cell repertoires in COVID-19. Libraries were prepared by immunoSEQ multiplex PCR; TCRdb keeps only in-frame clonotypes and omits some of them. The sample includes 210,000 or so clones, around nine tenths of them seen just once. Input material: peripheral blood. These receptors all stem from an older woman with acute or convalescent COVID-19.

J is TRBJ2-5 and V is TRBV7-2, with 8 positions matching TRBD1. Germline V gene sequence: CDR1 SGHTA, CDR2 FQGNSA. The V gene end was trimmed by 3 bases and the J gene end by 5 bases; junction bases not matched to a gene: 5. The CDR3 is 14 residues long. DNA of the CDR3: TGTGCCAGCAGCTTTGCAGGGGGCGCTGAGACCCAGTACTTC. It yields the protein CASSFAGGAETQYF. Full variable domain (remainder filled in from reference TRBV7-2 and TRBJ2-5): GAGVSQSPSNKVTEKGKDVELRCDPISGHTALYWYRQSLGQGLEFLIYFQGNSAPDKSGLPSDRFSAERTGGSVSTLTIQRTQQEDSAVYLCASSFAGGAETQYFGPGTRLLVL.

This chain joins TRBV30 and TRBJ1-2; 7 bases align to TRBD1. Trimming removed 1 base from V and 8 bases from J; junction bases left unmatched: 7. This CDR3 is 13 amino acids long. Germline V CDR1 and CDR2: GTSNPN, SVGIG (reference sequence). The CDR3 DNA sequence: TGTGCCTGGAGTGCCTCGACAGGGAGCGGCTACACCTTC. Amino acids: CAWSASTGSGYTF.

The V call is TRBV6-5, the J call TRBJ1-3; D uncertain. This CDR3 contains 13 residues. Germline V gene lookup returns CDR1 MNHEY and CDR2 SVGAGI. V was clipped by 6 bases and J by 2 bases, with 8 bases between them. CDR3 DNA sequence: TGTGCCAGCAGGAGGGTGACTGGAAACACCATATATTTT. Protein product: CASRRVTGNTIYF.

This chain links TRBV2 with TRBJ1-4; perhaps TRBD1 as D (6 bases). The CDR3 is made up of 14 amino acids. The ends were cut back, 7 bases at V and 4 bases at J, with 13 bases in the middle. Germline V gene lookup returns CDR1 SNHLY and CDR2 FYNNEI. The CDR3 is CASTQGRDNEKLFF. DNA for the CDR3: TGTGCCAGCACCCAGGGGAGGGATAATGAAAAACTGTTTTTT.

This chain joins TRBV4-2 and TRBJ1-4; D is uncertain. The germline gives CDR1 LGHNA, CDR2 YNFKEQ. Trimming removed 3 bases from V and 5 bases from J, with 13 bases in between. This CDR3 contains 15 residues. The CDR3 DNA is TGTGCCAGCAGCCATCCCGACACAATAAATGAAAAACTGTTTTTT. This sequence encodes CASSHPDTINEKLFF.

This clone was counted a few times. The gene calls are TRBV7-8 and TRBJ1-3; 8 bases line up with TRBD1. Germline trimming cut 6 bases from V and 3 bases from J; bases unmatched to any gene: 7. The CDR3 spans 15 residues. Germline lookup yields CDR1 SGHVS and CDR2 FQNEAQ. The CDR3 nucleotides are TGTGCCAGCAGGACCCGGACAGGGAGTGGAAACACCATATATTTT. It encodes CASRTRTGSGNTIYF.

This chain connects TRBV6-5 to TRBJ2-3, with 7 bases identical to TRBD1. Germline CDR1 reads MNHEY; CDR2 reads SVGAGI. V dropped 5 bases and J dropped 6; count of bases not matched to a gene: 8. The CDR3 runs to 14 residues. CDR3 DNA sequence: TGTGCCAGCAGTACCGACAGGGTCCGGGATACGCAGTATTTT. It codes for CASSTDRVRDTQYF.

The CDR3 DNA reads as TGTGCCAGCAGCGTCCGAGACAGATCTAATGAAAAACTGTTTTTT. It is translated as CASSVRDRSNEKLFF. V and J are TRBV6-4 and TRBJ1-4; a weak D match, TRBD1 (5 bases). Germline lookup yields CDR1 MRHNA and CDR2 SNTAGT. The CDR3 covers 15 residues. Trimming stripped 6 bases from V and 3 bases from J, with 14 bases between.

The genes are TRBV28 and TRBJ1-1; TRBD1 agrees at 7 bases. Germline CDR1 MDHEN, CDR2 SYDVKM. V lost 3 bases to trimming and J lost 2 bases; unmatched junction nucleotides: 3. This CDR3 region has 14 residues. CDR3 nucleotide sequence: TGTGCCAGCAGTTTGACAGGGATCAACACTGAAGCTTTCTTT. This gives the protein CASSLTGINTEAFF.

The chain employs TRBV2 and TRBJ2-7, with TRBD2 identical over 7 bases. The CDR3 totals 15 residues. V shed 5 bases and J 0 bases; nucleotides not matched to a gene: 7. The germline V gene has CDR1 SNHLY and CDR2 FYNNEI. The CDR3 nucleotides are TGTGCCAGCAGTAAAAGCGGGGTCAGCTCCTACGAGCAGTACTTC. This codes for CASSKSGVSSYEQYF.

V gene TRBV7-9 combines with J gene TRBJ1-2; TRBD1 aligns across 10 bases. V trimming: 3 bases; J trimming: 4 bases; junction bases outside the gene matches: 8. This CDR3 spans 16 amino acids. Germline V gene lookup returns CDR1 SEHNR and CDR2 FQNEAQ (reference sequence). The CDR3 is CASSFGTGVPFYGYTF. CDR3 nucleotides: TGTGCCAGCAGCTTCGGGACAGGGGTCCCCTTCTATGGCTACACCTTC. Using reference TRBV7-9 and TRBJ1-2 for the parts outside the CDR3, the full variable domain is DTGVSQNPRHKITKRGQNVTFRCDPISEHNRLYWYRQTLGQGPEFLTYFQNEAQLEKSRLLSDRFSAERPKGSFSTLEIQRTEQGDSAMYLCASSFGTGVPFYGYTFGSGTRLTVV.

The chain has TRBV6-5 and TRBJ1-4, with 9 bases that match TRBD1. The germline CDR1 and CDR2 sequences are MNHEY and SVGAGI. This CDR3 contains 15 residues. V lost 6 bases and J lost 5; bases outside the gene matches: 7. CDR3 nucleotides: TGTGCCAGCAGGTCCGACAGGGGGTTCAATGAAAAACTGTTTTTT. It is translated as CASRSDRGFNEKLFF.

The chain uses TRBV6-5 and TRBJ2-3; the match to TRBD2 covers 7 bases. The CDR3 runs 14 residues. The germline gives CDR1 MNHEY, CDR2 SVGAGI. V dropped 7 bases and J dropped 4; count of bases not matched to a gene: 8. CDR3 DNA sequence: TGTGCCAGCACTCGACCGGGAGGTTCAGATACGCAGTATTTT. This sequence encodes CASTRPGGSDTQYF.

The chain carries TRBV28 and TRBJ1-1, with 7 positions matching TRBD1. This CDR3 comprises 12 residues. Per the germline V gene, CDR1 is MDHEN and CDR2 is SYDVKM. The V and J ends lost 6 bases and 8 bases, in that order; junction bases with no gene match: 6. CDR3 DNA sequence: TGTGCCAGCAGGGGGGGACAGCGAGAAGCTTTCTTT. Translation: CASRGGQREAFF. Variable domain in full (rest from reference TRBV28 and TRBJ1-1): DVKVTQSSRYLVKRTGEKVFLECVQDMDHENMFWYRQDPGLGLRLIYFSYDVKMKEKGDIPEGYSVSREKKERFSLILESASTNQTSMYLCASRGGQREAFFGQGTRLTVV.

This clone was observed many times. The rearrangement uses TRBV2 and TRBJ1-2; the D is unclear. Trimming removed 6 bases from V and 7 bases from J, with 15 bases in between. The CDR3 covers 13 residues. Per the germline V gene, CDR1 is SNHLY and CDR2 is FYNNEI. CDR3 DNA sequence: TGTGCCAGCAGCCAAACCGAGGGTGCTGGCTACACCTTC. Its translation: CASSQTEGAGYTF.

The chain is built from TRBV29-1 and TRBJ2-3; D remains unclear. CDR3 length: 13 residues. The ends were cut back, 2 bases at V and 8 bases at J, with 14 bases in the middle. Germline loops: CDR1 SQVTM, CDR2 ANQGSEA. The CDR3 bases are TGCAGCGTTGAACCGTATATGGGCCCTACGCAGTATTTT. It yields the protein CSVEPYMGPTQYF.

The chain employs TRBV7-9 and TRBJ2-1; TRBD2 is a possible D gene (5 bases). The CDR3 covers 13 residues. Germline CDR1 is SEHNR and CDR2 is FQNEAQ (reference sequence). V was pared by 5 bases and J by 9 bases, with 14 bases between. The DNA for the CDR3 is TGTGCCAGCAGCGGGAGCTCATATGGTGAGCAGTTCTTC. Residues: CASSGSSYGEQFF.

The V call is TRBV7-6, the J call TRBJ2-3, with TRBD1 matching 9 bases. The V gene's germline CDR1 is SGHVS and CDR2 FNYEAQ. CDR3 length: 16 amino acids. The J segment lost 4 bases and the V segment lost 5 bases, leaving 10 bases of the junction unmatched. The chain's CDR3 is CASSPGQGTQADTQYF. CDR3 DNA: TGTGCCAGCAGCCCGGGACAGGGTACGCAGGCAGATACGCAGTATTTT.

The CDR3 reads CASSIRQGTYEQYF. The DNA of the CDR3 is TGTGCCAGCAGCATTCGCCAGGGCACCTACGAGCAGTACTTC. The V and J genes are TRBV6-5 and TRBJ2-7, with D tentatively TRBD1 (5 bases). Trimming removed 6 bases from V and 2 bases from J, with 14 bases in between. From germline, CDR1 is MNHEY and CDR2 SVGAGI. This CDR3 contains 14 residues.

The V call is TRBV25-1, the J call TRBJ2-7, with 8 bases aligning to TRBD1. V dropped 6 bases and J dropped 5; count of bases not matched to a gene: 9. In germline, CDR1 is MGHDK, CDR2 SYGVNS. This CDR3 has 14 amino acids. In nucleotides, the CDR3 is TGTGCCAGCAGACCCCGGGACAGGCTCGACGAGCAGTACTTC. It codes for CASRPRDRLDEQYF.

CDR3 DNA sequence: TGTGCCAGCAGCCCATCAGGAATTCGGTACTATGGCTACACCTTC. Translation: CASSPSGIRYYGYTF. J is TRBJ1-2 and V is TRBV7-9; D unresolved. From germline, CDR1 is SEHNR and CDR2 FQNEAQ (reference sequence). The CDR3 runs 15 residues. V was shortened by 5 bases and J by 3 bases, with 16 bases between the two germline ends.

The CDR3 sequence is CASSIGGGAFEQFF. The CDR3 nucleotides are TGTGCCAGTAGTATAGGTGGGGGGGCTTTTGAGCAGTTCTTC. The chain is built from TRBV19 and TRBJ2-1; D might be TRBD2 (7 bases). Germline V gene lookup returns CDR1 LNHDA and CDR2 SQIVND (reference sequence). Trimming removed 1 base at V and 9 bases at J, with 13 bases between. CDR3 length equals 14 residues.

This chain links TRBV3-1 (or the pseudogene TRBV3-2) with TRBJ1-2, with 8 bases matching TRBD1. Germline V CDR1 and CDR2: LGHDT, YNNKEL (reference sequence). V lost 4 bases, J lost 4 bases, and 8 bases stayed unmatched. The CDR3 spans 15 residues. The CDR3 sequence: CASSLGRGPVYGYTF. DNA for the CDR3: TGTGCCAGCAGCCTGGGCAGGGGGCCAGTCTATGGCTACACCTTC.

The CDR3 DNA reads as TGTGCCTGGAGTTCCGGGACTGAGTACCAAGAGACCCAGTACTTC. It encodes CAWSSGTEYQETQYF. This chain joins TRBV30 and TRBJ2-5; possibly TRBD2 for D (6 bases). The germline V and J ends were trimmed by 2 bases and 0 bases, with 13 bases remaining between them. This CDR3 has 15 residues. The V gene's germline CDR1 is GTSNPN and CDR2 SVGIG (reference sequence).

The chain carries TRBV7-8 and TRBJ1-2; a possible D gene is TRBD1 (6 bases). Trimming took off 3 bases at V and 5 bases at J, with 19 bases between the two ends. This CDR3 comprises 16 residues. CDR1 and CDR2 from the germline V gene are SGHVS and FQNEAQ. The CDR3 coding sequence is TGTGCCAGCAGCTTTTCCGATACGGGACAAGCATATGGCTACACCTTC. As protein: CASSFSDTGQAYGYTF. Full variable domain (remainder filled in from reference TRBV7-8 and TRBJ1-2): GAGVSQSPRYKVAKRGQDVALRCDPISGHVSLFWYQQALGQGPEFLTYFQNEAQLDKSGLPSDRFFAERPEGSVSTLKIQRTQQEDSAVYLCASSFSDTGQAYGYTFGSGTRLTVV.

This clone showed up just a few times. This sequence joins TRBV2 and TRBJ1-1; TRBD1 aligns across 9 bases. The CDR3 runs to 11 residues. Germline V gives CDR1 SNHLY, CDR2 FYNNEI. The V segment lost 6 bases and the J segment 12 bases; nucleotides outside the gene matches: 5. CDR3 region: CASRRDRDSFF. DNA for the CDR3: TGTGCCAGCAGGAGGGACAGGGACTCTTTCTTT.

V usage is TRBV4-1 and J usage is TRBJ2-7; 9 nucleotides agree with TRBD1. The ends lost 1 base at V and 3 bases at J; junction bases unmatched: 7. This CDR3 contains 16 residues. The V gene's germline CDR1 is MGHRA and CDR2 YSYEKL. The CDR3 loop is CASSQGSGTGLYEQYF. The CDR3 DNA reads as TGCGCCAGCAGCCAAGGAAGCGGGACAGGGCTCTACGAGCAGTACTTC.